The TCR beta chain under discussion was sequenced for a study of blood T cell repertoires in COVID-19. Study as a whole: Acute-phase and convalescent COVID-19 samples originated in the United States, Italy and Spain.

Germline trimming cut 6 bases from V and 6 bases from J; bases unmatched to any gene: 1. Germline values: CDR1 MNHEY, CDR2 SVGAGI. CDR3 length: 11 amino acids. TCRdb's table, derived via immunoSEQ multiplex PCR, lists solely in-frame clones and lacks some. Of tens of thousands of clones in the sample, about nine tenths were seen once. The sequencing sample was made of peripheral blood. This chain joins TRBV6-5 and TRBJ2-7, with TRBD1 matching 8 bases. This receptor was identified in a man between 65 and 79 years old in a cohort sampled during active COVID-19. CDR3 sequence reads: CASSQGAEQYF. The CDR3 region has the DNA TGTGCCAGCAGCCAGGGGGCCGAGCAGTACTTC.